The clone carrying this TCR beta chain was seen a single time. Its antigen is unknown. The data are from a study of T cell responses to AZD1222 COVID-19 vaccine. Notes on the study in general: Donors skewed white British and female; clonal diversity was possibly underestimated. At 160-218 and 743-854, vaccine-associated CD4 TCRs were dominant, and they spanned spike.

Per germline, CDR1 SGHDT and CDR2 YYEEEE. This CDR3 spans 15 amino acids. V lost 0 bases, J lost 7 bases, and 9 bases stayed unmatched. Whether given at about 4 or about 12 weeks, second doses were pooled. This table comes from immunoSEQ multiplex PCR, and its TCRdb copy is limited to in-frame clones, with some not included. The sample lists hundreds of thousands of clones; 94% were seen once. The sequencing here drew on peripheral blood, taken 28 days after the second AZD1222 dose. This sequence joins TRBV5-6 and TRBJ2-7; 8 positions match TRBD1. This sequence was found in an adult who received the AZD1222 COVID-19 vaccine. The CDR3 nucleotides are TGTGCCAGCAGCTTGGGGACAGGGTCAATACGGGAGCAGTACTTC. It codes for CASSLGTGSIREQYF.